Listed below are T cell receptor beta chains from one sample, sequenced in a study of shared clonotypes between healthy human individuals. The protocol was immunoSEQ multiplex PCR, while the TCRdb copy is restricted to in-frame clones and leaves out a portion. Among more than 850,000 clones listed, about four fifths were seen once. Sequenced: memory CD4+ T cells from PBMCs. The receptor set was obtained from a man aged 18 to 35 in good health. Some clones in this sample may be carry-over from other donors' samples. CDR3s include the opening cysteine and the closing phenylalanine or tryptophan. D genes are given only for firm matches. Clone size is given for some rows only: seen once, a few or many times, or a class if the clone is expanded.

clone size: -
V gene: TRBV6-6
D gene: -
J gene: TRBJ1-3
CDR3 protein: CASSPQAAGNTIYF
CDR3 DNA: TGTGCCAGCAGCCCACAGGCGGCTGGAAACACCATATATTTT

clone size: -
V gene: TRBV6-1
D gene: -
J gene: TRBJ2-1
CDR3 protein: CASRTGFSGDEQFF
CDR3 DNA: TGTGCCAGCAGGACAGGGTTTTCGGGAGATGAGCAGTTCTTC

clone size: -
V gene: TRBV9
D gene: -
J gene: TRBJ1-2
CDR3 protein: CASSVVSAEYGYTF
CDR3 DNA: TGTGCCAGCAGCGTAGTGTCCGCGGAATATGGCTACACCTTC

clone size: -
V gene: TRBV7-8
D gene: -
J gene: TRBJ1-2
CDR3 protein: CASGGVPSYGYTF
CDR3 DNA: TGTGCCAGCGGCGGGGTTCCTTCCTATGGCTACACCTTC

clone size: -
V gene: TRBV5-1
D gene: -
J gene: TRBJ1-4
CDR3 protein: CASSLAGPATNEKLFF
CDR3 DNA: TGCGCCAGCAGCTTGGCGGGGCCAGCAACTAATGAAAAACTGTTTTTT

clone size: -
V gene: TRBV5-1
D gene: -
J gene: TRBJ2-7
CDR3 protein: CASSPQRPDYEQYF
CDR3 DNA: TGCGCCAGCAGCCCACAGCGACCTGACTACGAGCAGTACTTC

clone size: few
V gene: TRBV6-6
D gene: -
J gene: TRBJ1-4
CDR3 protein: CASSYAQEREKLFF
CDR3 DNA: TGTGCCAGCAGTTACGCCCAGGAGCGAGAAAAACTGTTTTTT

clone size: -
V gene: TRBV4-2
D gene: TRBD1
J gene: TRBJ2-5
CDR3 protein: CASSQDPDRGQETQYF
CDR3 DNA: TGTGCCAGCAGCCAAGATCCCGACAGGGGGCAAGAGACCCAGTACTTC

clone size: -
V gene: TRBV9
D gene: -
J gene: TRBJ1-1
CDR3 protein: CASSPAGGRAFF
CDR3 DNA: TGTGCCAGCAGCCCAGCGGGGGGGCGAGCTTTCTTT

clone size: -
V gene: TRBV7-9
D gene: TRBD2
J gene: TRBJ2-7
CDR3 protein: CASSLVAGYEQYF
CDR3 DNA: TGTGCCAGCAGCTTAGTAGCGGGCTACGAGCAGTACTTC

clone size: -
V gene: TRBV5-1
D gene: -
J gene: TRBJ2-2
CDR3 protein: CASSFQGSTGELFF
CDR3 DNA: TGCGCCAGCAGCTTTCAGGGAAGCACCGGGGAGCTGTTTTTT